This TCR beta chain stems from a study of cytomegalovirus exposure and HLA in healthy donors. General study results and limits: Previous analysis showed most TCR beta V segments were productive about 90% or about 30% of the time. The classifier reportedly diagnosed cytomegalovirus status with high specificity and sensitivity.

Concerning this clone itself: The target antigen is unknown.

PCR employed 60 Vbeta and 13 Jbeta primers. The protocol was immunoSEQ multiplex PCR, while the TCRdb copy is restricted to in-frame clones and leaves out a portion. Among 150,000 or so clones listed, roughly 77% were seen once. Germline CDR1 reads SEHNR; CDR2 reads FQNEAQ (reference sequence). Deletions cut 7 bases from V and 3 bases from J, with 9 bases between. CDR3 length: 12 residues. The origin of this receptor is a man aged 18 to 30 in good health and CMV-seropositive. The chain is built from TRBV7-9 and TRBJ1-2; D perhaps matches TRBD1 (5 bases). The sequencing input was PBMCs. CDR3 sequence: CASITGDYGYTF. The CDR3 region has the DNA TGTGCCAGCATCACAGGCGACTATGGCTACACCTTC. Supplemented by reference TRBV7-9 and TRBJ1-2, the full variable domain reads DTGVSQNPRHKITKRGQNVTFRCDPISEHNRLYWYRQTLGQGPEFLTYFQNEAQLEKSRLLSDRFSAERPKGSFSTLEIQRTEQGDSAMYLCASITGDYGYTFGSGTRLTVV.